This TCR beta chain emerged from a study of shared clonotypes between healthy human individuals. Across the study: The donors, two women and three men, were aged 18 to 49. Whole-study results and caveats: Having only a few donors restricted how much genetic and exposure-history diversity was captured.

Samples left unsorted employed about 90 million PBMCs for genomic DNA. Every immunoSEQ plate was one replicate of a subset's evenly spread DNA. Profiled with immunoSEQ multiplex PCR; TCRdb holds only in-frame clones, not every one. The sample holds 400,000 to 550,000 clones; around 80% are singletons and the top ten take approximately 12%. Turning to this clone: What it binds is unknown.

The TCR was taken from a woman between 40 and 50 years old in good health. Some clones in this sample may be carry-over from other donors' samples. Specimen: PBMCs.

In DNA, the CDR3 is TGTGCCTGGAGTTCGGCAGGCATCGAGCAGTACTTC. It specifies CAWSSAGIEQYF. The chain recombines TRBV30 with TRBJ2-7; no reliable D call. Germline-derived CDR1 and CDR2 are GTSNPN and SVGIG (reference sequence). Trimming cost V 2 bases and J 6 bases, with 11 bases left between them. This CDR3 is built from 12 residues.